The 3 T cell receptor beta chains below all came from one sample that was sequenced in a study of OX40 agonist ivuxolimab in advanced cancers. Sequenced by immunoSEQ multiplex PCR; TCRdb stores in-frame clones only, minus some. The table includes some 79,000 clones, 88% detected once. The source was CD4+ or CD8+ T cells sorted from blood, collected in a trial of the OX40 agonist ivuxolimab. Receptor source: an adult with an advanced solid tumor such as melanoma, head and neck, liver or kidney cancer.

V and J are TRBV11-2 and TRBJ2-7, with 7 bases that match TRBD2. This CDR3 contains 14 residues. Germline lookup yields CDR1 SGHAT and CDR2 FQNNGV. With 8 bases clipped from V and 0 bases from J, the junction kept 7 bases outside the gene matches. CDR3 sequence: CASRGGFPSYEQYF. CDR3 DNA: TGTGCCAGCCGGGGAGGGTTTCCCTCCTACGAGCAGTACTTC.

The V gene is TRBV29-1, the J gene TRBJ2-3; 7 bases fit TRBD1. The germline gives CDR1 SQVTM, CDR2 ANQGSEA. The CDR3 length is 15 residues. V gave up 7 bases and J gave up 0 bases; unmatched junction bases: 10. CDR3 nucleotides: TGCAGCGCGACTACAGGGGATCCTAGCACAGATACGCAGTATTTT. It translates to CSATTGDPSTDTQYF.

This clone has more than one count but fewer than ten. The chain recombines TRBV5-1 with TRBJ2-7; 7 positions agree with TRBD1. V shed 4 bases, J shed 5 bases, and the junction held 9 bases outside the gene matches. The germline V gene has CDR1 SGHRS and CDR2 YFSETQ. This CDR3 is 14 amino acids long. The CDR3 bases are TGCGCCAGCAGCAGAACGGGACAGTCTCACGAGCAGTACTTC. This codes for CASSRTGQSHEQYF.